This record covers a single T cell receptor (beta chain). As for time point: pretreatment peripheral blood. These data originate in a study of PD-L1 blockade in urothelial cancer. In the study overall: Males with bladder-origin urothelial cancer constituted about 85% of the roughly 30 patients. Prior chemotherapy in patients spanned 0 to 3 regimens. The analyses of blood took place 3 weeks (second dose) and 6 weeks after treatment start.

TCRdb's table, derived via immunoSEQ multiplex PCR, lists solely in-frame clones and lacks some. The repertoire has 43,000 or so clones, approximately 80% of them found once; the top ten carry 15% to 20%. This CDR3 comprises 16 residues. Trimming removed 1 base from V and 1 base from J, with 10 bases in between. Germline V gene lookup returns CDR1 LGHNA and CDR2 YNFKEQ. The chain couples TRBV4-2 to TRBJ2-2; TRBD2 is a possible D gene (6 bases). The receptor was derived from a man in his 60s with urothelial cancer. The specimen comprised PBMCs, sampled around atezolizumab (anti-PD-L1) treatment. For the CDR3, the DNA is TGTGCCAGCAGCCAAGCCGCGGGGCAGAACACCGGGGAGCTGTTTTTT. This gives the protein CASSQAAGQNTGELFF.